The 4 T cell receptor beta chains below were found in one sample sequenced in a study of shared clonotypes between healthy human individuals. Profiling relied on immunoSEQ multiplex PCR, and the TCRdb table lists in-frame clones only, not all of them. The repertoire includes 950,000 to 1,100,000 clones, roughly 75% of them detected once, and over 1.3% sits in the top ten. Input material: memory CD4+ T cells sorted from blood. Subset here: CD45RA-negative fraction. The receptors derive from a man younger than 35 in good health.

V gene TRBV7-2 combines with J gene TRBJ2-7; D is unresolved. Trimming removed 5 bases from V and 0 bases from J, with 14 bases in between. From germline, CDR1 is SGHTA and CDR2 FQGNSA. This CDR3 spans 15 amino acids. The CDR3 spells CASSPARILSYEQYF. CDR3 coding DNA: TGTGCCAGCAGCCCGGCACGGATCCTCTCCTACGAGCAGTACTTC.

The rearrangement joins TRBV4-1 to TRBJ2-1; 8 positions match TRBD2. Germline assignment: CDR1 MGHRA and CDR2 YSYEKL. The CDR3 contains 16 residues. V trimming: 0 bases; J trimming: 9 bases; junction bases outside the gene matches: 10. The CDR3 spells CASSQDLTGGPIEQFF. In nucleotides, the CDR3 is TGCGCCAGCAGCCAAGATTTGACGGGAGGGCCGATTGAGCAGTTCTTC.

The chain carries TRBV28 and TRBJ2-7, with D perhaps matching TRBD1 (5 bases). CDR1 and CDR2 (germline): MDHEN, SYDVKM. CDR3 length: 12 residues. V was trimmed by 2 bases and J by 4 bases, leaving 6 bases between them. The CDR3: CASSLRQYEQYF. CDR3 in DNA: TGTGCCAGCAGTTTAAGACAGTACGAGCAGTACTTC.

This clone was found a few times. The chain recombines TRBV27 with TRBJ2-2; 10 bases fit TRBD1. Germline trimming cut 6 bases from V and 2 bases from J; bases unmatched to any gene: 3. Germline V gene data show CDR1 as MNHEY and CDR2 as SMNVEV (reference sequence). This CDR3 contains 15 residues. CDR3 protein: CASRGTGVNTGELFF. CDR3 sequence (DNA): TGTGCCAGCAGGGGGACAGGGGTCAACACCGGGGAGCTGTTTTTT.